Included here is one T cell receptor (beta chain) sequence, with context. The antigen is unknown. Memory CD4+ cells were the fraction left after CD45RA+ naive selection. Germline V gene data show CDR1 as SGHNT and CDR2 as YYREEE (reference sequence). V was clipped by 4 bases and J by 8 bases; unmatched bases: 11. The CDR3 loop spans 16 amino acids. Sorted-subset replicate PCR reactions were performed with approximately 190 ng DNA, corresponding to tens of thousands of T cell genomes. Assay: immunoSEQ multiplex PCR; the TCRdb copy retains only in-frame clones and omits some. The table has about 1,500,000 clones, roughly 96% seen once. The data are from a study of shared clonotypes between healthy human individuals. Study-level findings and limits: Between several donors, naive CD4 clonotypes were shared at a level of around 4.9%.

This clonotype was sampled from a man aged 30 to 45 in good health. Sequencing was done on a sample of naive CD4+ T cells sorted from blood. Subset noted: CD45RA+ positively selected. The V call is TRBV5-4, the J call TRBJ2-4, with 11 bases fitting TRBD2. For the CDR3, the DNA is TGTGCCAGCAGCATCACTAGCGGGAGTTATTACGACATTCAGTACTTC. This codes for CASSITSGSYYDIQYF. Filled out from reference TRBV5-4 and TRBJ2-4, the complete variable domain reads ETGVTQSPTHLIKTRGQQVTLRCSSQSGHNTVSWYQQALGQGPQFIFQYYREEENGRGNFPPRFSGLQFPNYSSELNVNALELDDSALYLCASSITSGSYYDIQYFGAGTRLSVL.